The clone carrying this T cell receptor (beta chain) was counted at least ten times. What it binds is not known. After removal of 6 bases from V and 0 bases from J, the junction contained 5 bases not matched to a gene. Looked up from germline, CDR1 is MNHNS and CDR2 is SASEGT. The CDR3 has 15 amino acids. This entry comes from a study of T-cell reconstitution after alpha-beta-depleted transplantation in children. Overall study findings and caveats: Surviving recipient T cells and intrathymic progenitors accounted for some patients' high TCRbeta diversity at day 60. Hyperexpanded clones declined; after one year, newly produced T cells mostly supplied diversity. Reports say that about two months after transplant, the alpha-beta T cells came out of several hundred graft clones that had expanded.

Preparation of the TCRbeta library was carried out with unique molecular identifiers. TCRdb itself ran the PCR reads through MiXCR, one entry per CDR3 protein. Of about 300,000 distinct CDR3 sequences listed, around 10% are singletons. This material consisted of PBMCs, taken before TCRalphabeta/CD19-depleted stem cell transplant. The receptor's source is a boy under two years old with acute myeloid leukemia, due to receive a stem cell transplant. The chain employs TRBV6-1 and TRBJ2-7; 10 nucleotides line up with TRBD2. CDR3 in DNA: TGTGCCAGCAGCCGAGGACTAGCGGACTCCTACGAGCAGTACTTC. Amino acid sequence: CASSRGLADSYEQYF.